The next 2 T cell receptor beta chains were all read from a single sample in a study of T cells in Graves' hyperthyroidism and ophthalmopathy. Amplification yielded TCR beta CDR3 regions, with RNA transcripts as the source. Initially, a first-round RT-PCR of the TCR CDR3 employed the HTBI primer set. TCRdb itself ran the multiplex PCR reads through MiXCR, one entry per CDR3 protein. Of a few hundred thousand distinct CDR3 sequences listed, roughly 19% were seen once; the top ten hold just under 40%. Sequenced: blood. These receptors were taken from a man aged 45-65 years with Graves' ophthalmopathy.

V is TRBV12-3 or TRBV12-4 and J is TRBJ1-1; 11 bases are shared with TRBD1. CDR3 size: 15 residues. Trimming at V came to 8 bases and at J to 2 bases, leaving 7 bases not matched to a gene. The CDR3 region is CASRVRTGGNTEAFF. In DNA form, the CDR3 reads TGTGCCAGCCGTGTTAGGACAGGGGGCAACACTGAAGCTTTCTTT.

About this clonotype itself: A read error is possible here, since a much larger clone lies one base away. The chain joins TRBV5-1 to TRBJ2-3, with 8 bases lining up with TRBD1. Germline V lookup: CDR1 SGHRS, CDR2 YFSETQ. CDR3 length: 15 amino acids. CDR3: CAGSDGQGVSDTQYF. As DNA, the CDR3 is TGCGCCGGCAGCGACGGACAGGGAGTGTCAGATACGCAGTATTTT. Full variable domain (missing parts from reference TRBV5-1 and TRBJ2-3): KAGVTQTPRYLIKTRGQQVTLSCSPISGHRSVSWYQQTPGQGLQFLFEYFSETQRNKGNFPGRFSGRQFSNSRSEMNVSTLELGDSALYLCAGSDGQGVSDTQYFGPGTRLTVL.